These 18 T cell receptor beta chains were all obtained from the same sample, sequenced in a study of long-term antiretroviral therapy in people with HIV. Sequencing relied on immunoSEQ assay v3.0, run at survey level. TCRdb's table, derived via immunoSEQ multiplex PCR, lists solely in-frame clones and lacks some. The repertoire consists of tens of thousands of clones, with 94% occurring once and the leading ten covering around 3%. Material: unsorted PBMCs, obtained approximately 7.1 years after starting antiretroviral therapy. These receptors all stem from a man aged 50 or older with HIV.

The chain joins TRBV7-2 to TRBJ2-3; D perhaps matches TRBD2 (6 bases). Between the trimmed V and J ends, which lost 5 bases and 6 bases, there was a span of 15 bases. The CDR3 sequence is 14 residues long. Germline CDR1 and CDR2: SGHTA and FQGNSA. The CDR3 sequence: CASSPSRAGDTQYF. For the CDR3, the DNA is TGTGCCAGCAGCCCCTCCAGGGCGGGGGATACGCAGTATTTT.

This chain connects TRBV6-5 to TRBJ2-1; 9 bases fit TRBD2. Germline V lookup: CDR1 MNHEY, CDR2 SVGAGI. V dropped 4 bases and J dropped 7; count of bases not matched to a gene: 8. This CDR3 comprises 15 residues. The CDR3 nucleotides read TGTGCCAGCAGTTTAGCGGGGGCTCTGGTGAATGAGCAGTTCTTC. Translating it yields CASSLAGALVNEQFF.

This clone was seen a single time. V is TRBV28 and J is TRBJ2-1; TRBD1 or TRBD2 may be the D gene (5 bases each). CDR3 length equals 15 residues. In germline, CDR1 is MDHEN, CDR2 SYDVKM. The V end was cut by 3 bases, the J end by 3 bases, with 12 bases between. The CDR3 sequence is CASSFQGRNYNEQFF. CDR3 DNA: TGTGCCAGCAGTTTTCAGGGACGGAACTACAATGAGCAGTTCTTC.

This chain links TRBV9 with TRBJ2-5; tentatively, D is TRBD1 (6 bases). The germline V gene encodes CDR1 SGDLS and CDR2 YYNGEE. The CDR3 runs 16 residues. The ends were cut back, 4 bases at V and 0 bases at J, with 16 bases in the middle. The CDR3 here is CASSPPLGADQETQYF. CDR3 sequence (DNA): TGTGCCAGCAGCCCACCCTTGGGGGCAGACCAAGAGACCCAGTACTTC.

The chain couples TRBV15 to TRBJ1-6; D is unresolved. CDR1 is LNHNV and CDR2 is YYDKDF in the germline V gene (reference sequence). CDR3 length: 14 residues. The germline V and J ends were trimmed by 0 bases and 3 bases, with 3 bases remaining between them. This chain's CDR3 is CATSRDNYNSPLHF. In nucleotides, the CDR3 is TGTGCCACCAGCAGAGACAACTATAATTCACCCCTCCACTTT.

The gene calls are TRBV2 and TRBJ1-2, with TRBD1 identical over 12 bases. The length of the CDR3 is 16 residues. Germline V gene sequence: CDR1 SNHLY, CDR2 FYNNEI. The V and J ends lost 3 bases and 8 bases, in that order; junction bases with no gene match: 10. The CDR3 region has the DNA TGTGCCAGCAGTGAGCGGGGGACAGGGGGCAGGGAGGGCTACACCTTC. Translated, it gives CASSERGTGGREGYTF.

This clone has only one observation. The CDR3 DNA reads as TGTGCCAGCAGCTCCGATTTTAACGCGCTATCTATGTTCTTC. This sequence encodes CASSSDFNALSMFF. This rearrangement joins TRBV5-4 to TRBJ2-1; D not certain. Germline-derived CDR1 and CDR2 are SGHNT and YYREEE (reference sequence). This CDR3 has 14 residues. V lost 3 bases and J 15 bases, leaving 22 bases between the germline ends. The full variable domain, its missing parts supplied by reference TRBV5-4 and TRBJ2-1, is ETGVTQSPTHLIKTRGQQVTLRCSSQSGHNTVSWYQQALGQGPQFIFQYYREEENGRGNFPPRFSGLQFPNYSSELNVNALELDDSALYLCASSSDFNALSMFFGPGTRLTVL.

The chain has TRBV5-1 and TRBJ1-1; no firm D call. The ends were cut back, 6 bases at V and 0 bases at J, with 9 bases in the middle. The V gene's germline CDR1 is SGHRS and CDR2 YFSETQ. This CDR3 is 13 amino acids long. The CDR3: CASNSGVNTEAFF. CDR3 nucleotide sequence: TGCGCCAGCAACTCCGGGGTGAACACTGAAGCTTTCTTT.

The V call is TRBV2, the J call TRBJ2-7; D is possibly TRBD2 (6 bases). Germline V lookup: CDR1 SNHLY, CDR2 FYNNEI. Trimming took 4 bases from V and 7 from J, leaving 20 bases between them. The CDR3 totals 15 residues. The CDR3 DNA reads TGTGCCAGCAGTGCGTCTGGACTCGGGAGTGGGGAGCAGTACTTC. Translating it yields CASSASGLGSGEQYF.

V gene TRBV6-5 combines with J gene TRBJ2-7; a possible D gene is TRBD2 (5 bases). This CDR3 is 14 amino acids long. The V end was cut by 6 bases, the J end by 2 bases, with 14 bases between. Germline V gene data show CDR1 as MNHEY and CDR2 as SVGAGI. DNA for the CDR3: TGTGCCAGCAGAGAGGGTCTTAGCACCTACGAGCAGTACTTC. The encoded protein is CASREGLSTYEQYF.

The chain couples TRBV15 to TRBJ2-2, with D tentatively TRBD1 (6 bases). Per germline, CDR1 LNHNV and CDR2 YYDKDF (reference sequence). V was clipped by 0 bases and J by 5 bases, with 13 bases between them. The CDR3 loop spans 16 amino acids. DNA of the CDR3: TGTGCCACCAGCAGAGATCAGGGGATAAGGACCGGGGAGCTGTTTTTT. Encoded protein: CATSRDQGIRTGELFF. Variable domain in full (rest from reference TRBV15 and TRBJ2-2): DAMVIQNPRYQVTQFGKPVTLSCSQTLNHNVMYWYQQKSSQAPKLLFHYYDKDFNNEADTPDNFQSRRPNTSFCFLDIRSPGLGDTAMYLCATSRDQGIRTGELFFGEGSRLTVL.

The CDR3, as DNA: TGTGCCAGCACCCCCCGAGGGACCGGGGAGCTGTTTTTT. It yields the protein CASTPRGTGELFF. J is TRBJ2-2 and V is TRBV6-5; tentative D call: TRBD2 (5 bases). The CDR3 has 13 amino acids. Per the germline V gene, CDR1 is MNHEY and CDR2 is SVGAGI. Trimming cost V 7 bases and J 5 bases, with 11 bases left between them.

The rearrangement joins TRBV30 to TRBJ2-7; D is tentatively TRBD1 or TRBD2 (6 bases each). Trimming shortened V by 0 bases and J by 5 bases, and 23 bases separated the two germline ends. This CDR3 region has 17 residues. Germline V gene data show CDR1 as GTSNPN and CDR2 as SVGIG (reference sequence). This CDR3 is CAWSVPGAGTGGDEQYF. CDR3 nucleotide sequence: TGTGCCTGGAGTGTACCAGGGGCCGGGACCGGGGGAGACGAGCAGTACTTC.

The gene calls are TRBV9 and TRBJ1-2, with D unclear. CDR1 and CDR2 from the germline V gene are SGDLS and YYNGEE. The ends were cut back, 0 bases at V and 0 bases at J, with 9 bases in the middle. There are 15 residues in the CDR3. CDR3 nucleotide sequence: TGTGCCAGCAGCGTAGCTTCGGGGACTAACTATGGCTACACCTTC. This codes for CASSVASGTNYGYTF.

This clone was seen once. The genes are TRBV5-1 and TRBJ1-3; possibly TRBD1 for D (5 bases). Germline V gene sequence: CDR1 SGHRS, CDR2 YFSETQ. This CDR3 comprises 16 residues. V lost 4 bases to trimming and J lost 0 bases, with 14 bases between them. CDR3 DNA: TGCGCCAGCAGCCCCCAGACAGCTCACTCTGGAAACACCATATATTTT. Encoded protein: CASSPQTAHSGNTIYF. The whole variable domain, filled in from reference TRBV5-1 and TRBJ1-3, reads KAGVTQTPRYLIKTRGQQVTLSCSPISGHRSVSWYQQTPGQGLQFLFEYFSETQRNKGNFPGRFSGRQFSNSRSEMNVSTLELGDSALYLCASSPQTAHSGNTIYFGEGSWLTVV.

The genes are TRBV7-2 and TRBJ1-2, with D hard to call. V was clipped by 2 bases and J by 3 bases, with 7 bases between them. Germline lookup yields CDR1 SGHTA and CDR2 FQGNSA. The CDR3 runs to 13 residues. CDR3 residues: CASSLREHYGYTF. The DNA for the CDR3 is TGTGCCAGCAGCTTACGGGAGCACTATGGCTACACCTTC.

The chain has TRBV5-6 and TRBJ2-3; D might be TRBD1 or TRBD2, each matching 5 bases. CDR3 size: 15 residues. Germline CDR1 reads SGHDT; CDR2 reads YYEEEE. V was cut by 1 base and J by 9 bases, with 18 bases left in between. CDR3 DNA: TGTGCCAGCAGCTTGATACGGGGCCTTGCAAGGACGCAGTATTTT. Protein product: CASSLIRGLARTQYF.

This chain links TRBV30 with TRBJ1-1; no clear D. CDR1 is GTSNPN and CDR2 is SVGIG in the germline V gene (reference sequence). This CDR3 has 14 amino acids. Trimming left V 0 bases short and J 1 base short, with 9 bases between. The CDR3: CAWSVLVGNTEAFF. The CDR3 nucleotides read TGTGCCTGGAGTGTACTAGTAGGGAACACTGAAGCTTTCTTT.